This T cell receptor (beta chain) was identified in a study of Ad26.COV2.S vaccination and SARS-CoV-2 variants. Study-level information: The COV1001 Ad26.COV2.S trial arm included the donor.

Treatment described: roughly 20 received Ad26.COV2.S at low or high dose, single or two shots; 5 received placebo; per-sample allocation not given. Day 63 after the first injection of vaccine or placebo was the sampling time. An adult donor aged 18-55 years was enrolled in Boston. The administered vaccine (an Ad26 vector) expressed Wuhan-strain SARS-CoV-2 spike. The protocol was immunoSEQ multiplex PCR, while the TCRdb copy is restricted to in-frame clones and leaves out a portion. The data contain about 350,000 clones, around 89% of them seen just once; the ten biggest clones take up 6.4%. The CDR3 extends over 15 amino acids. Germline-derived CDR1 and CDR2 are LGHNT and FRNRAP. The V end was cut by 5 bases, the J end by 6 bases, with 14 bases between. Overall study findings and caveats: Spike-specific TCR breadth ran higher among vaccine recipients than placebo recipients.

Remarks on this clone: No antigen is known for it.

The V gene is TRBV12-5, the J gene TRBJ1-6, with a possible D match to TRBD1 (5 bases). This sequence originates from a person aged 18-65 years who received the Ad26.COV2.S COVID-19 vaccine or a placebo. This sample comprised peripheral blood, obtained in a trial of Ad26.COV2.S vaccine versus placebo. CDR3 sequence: CASGTRDGTNSPLHF. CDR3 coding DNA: TGTGCTAGTGGTACCCGGGACGGGACTAATTCACCCCTCCACTTT.